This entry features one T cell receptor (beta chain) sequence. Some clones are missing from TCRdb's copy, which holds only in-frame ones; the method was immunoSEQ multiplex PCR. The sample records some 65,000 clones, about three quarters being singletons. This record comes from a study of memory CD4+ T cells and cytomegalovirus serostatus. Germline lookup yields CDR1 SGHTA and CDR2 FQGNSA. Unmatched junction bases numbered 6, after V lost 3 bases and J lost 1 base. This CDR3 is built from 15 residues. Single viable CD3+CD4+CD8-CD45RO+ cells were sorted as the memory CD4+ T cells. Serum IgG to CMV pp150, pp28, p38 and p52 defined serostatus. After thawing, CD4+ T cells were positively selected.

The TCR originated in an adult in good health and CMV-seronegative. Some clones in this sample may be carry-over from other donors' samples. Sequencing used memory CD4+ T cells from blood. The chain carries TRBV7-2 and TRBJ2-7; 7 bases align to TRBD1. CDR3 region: CASSFSGTESYEQYF. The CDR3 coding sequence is TGTGCCAGCAGCTTCTCCGGGACAGAATCCTACGAGCAGTACTTC. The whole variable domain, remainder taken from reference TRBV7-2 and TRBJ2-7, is GAGVSQSPSNKVTEKGKDVELRCDPISGHTALYWYRQSLGQGLEFLIYFQGNSAPDKSGLPSDRFSAERTGGSVSTLTIQRTQQEDSAVYLCASSFSGTESYEQYFGPGTRLTVT.